The sequence of this T cell receptor beta chain was determined in a study of cytomegalovirus exposure and HLA in healthy donors. Researchers ran the PCR with 60 Vbeta and 13 Jbeta primers. Sequencing used immunoSEQ multiplex PCR; TCRdb keeps in-frame clones, though not all of them. The table for this sample gives 130,000 to 150,000 clones. The CDR3 sequence is 14 residues long. V was trimmed by 5 bases and J by 1 base, leaving 14 bases between them. From germline, CDR1 is GTSNPN and CDR2 SVGIG (reference sequence). The specimen sequenced was PBMCs. This TCR was sampled from a male donor in good health and CMV-seronegative. V gene TRBV30 combines with J gene TRBJ1-1; D gene unclear. CDR3 nucleotides: TGTGCCTGGGCTTACGAAAGAGAGAACACTGAAGCTTTCTTT. This codes for CAWAYERENTEAFF.